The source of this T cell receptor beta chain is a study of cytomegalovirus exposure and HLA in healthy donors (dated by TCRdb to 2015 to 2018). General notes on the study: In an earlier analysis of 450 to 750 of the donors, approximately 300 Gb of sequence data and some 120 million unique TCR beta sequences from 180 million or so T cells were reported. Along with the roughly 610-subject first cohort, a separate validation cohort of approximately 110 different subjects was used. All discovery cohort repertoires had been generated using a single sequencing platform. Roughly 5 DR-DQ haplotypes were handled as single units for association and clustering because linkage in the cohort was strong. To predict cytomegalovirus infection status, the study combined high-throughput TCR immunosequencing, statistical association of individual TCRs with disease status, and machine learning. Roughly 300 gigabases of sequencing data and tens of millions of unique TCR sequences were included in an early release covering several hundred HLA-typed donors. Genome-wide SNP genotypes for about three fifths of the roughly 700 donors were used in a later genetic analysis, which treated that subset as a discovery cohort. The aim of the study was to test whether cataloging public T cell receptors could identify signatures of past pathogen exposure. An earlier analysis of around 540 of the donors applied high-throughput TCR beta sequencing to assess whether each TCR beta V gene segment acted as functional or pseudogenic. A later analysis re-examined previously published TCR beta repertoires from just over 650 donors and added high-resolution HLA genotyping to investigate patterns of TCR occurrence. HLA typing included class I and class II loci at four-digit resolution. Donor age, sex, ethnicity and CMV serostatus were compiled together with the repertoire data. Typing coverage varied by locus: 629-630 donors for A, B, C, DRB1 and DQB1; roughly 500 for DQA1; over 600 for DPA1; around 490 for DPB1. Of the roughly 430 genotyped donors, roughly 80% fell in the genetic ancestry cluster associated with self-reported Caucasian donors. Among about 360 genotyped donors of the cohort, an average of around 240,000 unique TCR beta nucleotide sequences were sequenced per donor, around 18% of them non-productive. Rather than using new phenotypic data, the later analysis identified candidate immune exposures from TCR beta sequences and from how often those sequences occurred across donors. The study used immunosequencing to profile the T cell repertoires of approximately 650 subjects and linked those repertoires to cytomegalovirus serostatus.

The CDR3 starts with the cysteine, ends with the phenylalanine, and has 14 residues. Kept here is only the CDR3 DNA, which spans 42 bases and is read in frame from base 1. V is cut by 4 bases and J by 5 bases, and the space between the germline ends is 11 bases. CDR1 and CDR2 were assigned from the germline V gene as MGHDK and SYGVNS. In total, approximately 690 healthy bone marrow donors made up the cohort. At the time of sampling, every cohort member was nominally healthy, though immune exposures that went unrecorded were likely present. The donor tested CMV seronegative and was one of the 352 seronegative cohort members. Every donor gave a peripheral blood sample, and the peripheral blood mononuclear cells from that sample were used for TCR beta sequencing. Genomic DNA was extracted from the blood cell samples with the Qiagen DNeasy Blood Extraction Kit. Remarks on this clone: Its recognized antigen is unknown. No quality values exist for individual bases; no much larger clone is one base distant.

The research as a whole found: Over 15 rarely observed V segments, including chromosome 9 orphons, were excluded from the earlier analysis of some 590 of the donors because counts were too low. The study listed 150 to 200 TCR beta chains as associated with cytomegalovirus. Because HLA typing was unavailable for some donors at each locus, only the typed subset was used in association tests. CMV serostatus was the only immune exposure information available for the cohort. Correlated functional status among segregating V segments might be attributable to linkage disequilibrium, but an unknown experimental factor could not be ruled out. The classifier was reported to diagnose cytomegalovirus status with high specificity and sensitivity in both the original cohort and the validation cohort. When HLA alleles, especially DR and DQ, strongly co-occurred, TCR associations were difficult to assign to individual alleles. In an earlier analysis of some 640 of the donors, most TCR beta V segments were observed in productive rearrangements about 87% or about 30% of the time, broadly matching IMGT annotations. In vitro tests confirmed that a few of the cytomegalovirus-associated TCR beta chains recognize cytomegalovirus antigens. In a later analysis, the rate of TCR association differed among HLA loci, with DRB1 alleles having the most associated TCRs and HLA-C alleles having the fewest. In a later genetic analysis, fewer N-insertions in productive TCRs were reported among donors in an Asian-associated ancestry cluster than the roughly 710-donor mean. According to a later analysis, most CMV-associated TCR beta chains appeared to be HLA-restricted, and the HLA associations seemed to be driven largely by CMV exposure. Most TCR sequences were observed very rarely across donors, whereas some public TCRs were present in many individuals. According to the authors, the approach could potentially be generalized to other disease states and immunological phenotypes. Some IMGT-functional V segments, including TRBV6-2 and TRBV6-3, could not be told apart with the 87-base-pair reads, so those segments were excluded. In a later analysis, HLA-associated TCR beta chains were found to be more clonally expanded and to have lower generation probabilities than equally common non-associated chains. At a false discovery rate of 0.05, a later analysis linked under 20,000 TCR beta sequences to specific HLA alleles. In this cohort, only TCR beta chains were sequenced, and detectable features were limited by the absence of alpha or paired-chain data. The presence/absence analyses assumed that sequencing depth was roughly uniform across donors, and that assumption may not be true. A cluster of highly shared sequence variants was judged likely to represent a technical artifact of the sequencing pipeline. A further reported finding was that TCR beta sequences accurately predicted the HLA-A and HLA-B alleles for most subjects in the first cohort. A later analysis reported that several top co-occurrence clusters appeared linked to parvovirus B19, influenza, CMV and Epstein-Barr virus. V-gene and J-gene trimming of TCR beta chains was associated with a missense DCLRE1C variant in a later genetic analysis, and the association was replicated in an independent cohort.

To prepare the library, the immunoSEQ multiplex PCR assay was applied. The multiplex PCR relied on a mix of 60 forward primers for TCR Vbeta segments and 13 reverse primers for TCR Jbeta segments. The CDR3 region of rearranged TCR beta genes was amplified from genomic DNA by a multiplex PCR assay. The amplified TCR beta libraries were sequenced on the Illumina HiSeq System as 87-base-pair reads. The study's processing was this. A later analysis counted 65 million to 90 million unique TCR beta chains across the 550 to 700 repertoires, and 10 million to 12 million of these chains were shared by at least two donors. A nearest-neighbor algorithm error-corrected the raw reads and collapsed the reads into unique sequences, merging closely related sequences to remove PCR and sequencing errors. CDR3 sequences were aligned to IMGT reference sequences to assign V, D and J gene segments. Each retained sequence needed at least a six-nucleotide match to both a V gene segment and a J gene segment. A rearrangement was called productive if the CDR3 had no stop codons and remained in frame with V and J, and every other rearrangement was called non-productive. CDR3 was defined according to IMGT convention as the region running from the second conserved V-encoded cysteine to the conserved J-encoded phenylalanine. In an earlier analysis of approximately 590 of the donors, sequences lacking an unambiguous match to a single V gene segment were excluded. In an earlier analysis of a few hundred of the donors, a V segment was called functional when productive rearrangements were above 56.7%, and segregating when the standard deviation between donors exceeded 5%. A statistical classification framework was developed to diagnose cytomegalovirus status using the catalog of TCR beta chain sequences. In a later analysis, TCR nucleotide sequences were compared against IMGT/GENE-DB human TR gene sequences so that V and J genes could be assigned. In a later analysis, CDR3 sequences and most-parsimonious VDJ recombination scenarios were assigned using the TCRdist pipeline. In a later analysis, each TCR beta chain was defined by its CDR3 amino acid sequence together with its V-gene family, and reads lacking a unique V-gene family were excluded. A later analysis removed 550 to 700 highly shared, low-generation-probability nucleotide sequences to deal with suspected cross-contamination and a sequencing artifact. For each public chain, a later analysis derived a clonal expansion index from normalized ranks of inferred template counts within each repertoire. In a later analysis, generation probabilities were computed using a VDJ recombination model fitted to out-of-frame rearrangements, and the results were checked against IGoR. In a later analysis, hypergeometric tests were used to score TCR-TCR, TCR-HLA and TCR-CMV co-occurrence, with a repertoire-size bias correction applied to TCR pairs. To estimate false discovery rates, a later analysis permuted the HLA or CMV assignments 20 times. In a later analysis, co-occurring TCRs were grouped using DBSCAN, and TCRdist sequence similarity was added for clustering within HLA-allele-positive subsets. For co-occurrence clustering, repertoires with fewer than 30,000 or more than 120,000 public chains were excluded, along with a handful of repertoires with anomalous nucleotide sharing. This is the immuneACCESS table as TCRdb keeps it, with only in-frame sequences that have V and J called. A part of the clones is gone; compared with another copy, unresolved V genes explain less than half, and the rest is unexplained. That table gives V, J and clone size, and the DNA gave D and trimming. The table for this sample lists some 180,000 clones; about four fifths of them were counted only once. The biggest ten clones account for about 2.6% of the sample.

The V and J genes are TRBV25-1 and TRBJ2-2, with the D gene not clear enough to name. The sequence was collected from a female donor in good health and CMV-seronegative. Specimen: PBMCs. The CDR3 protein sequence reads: CASSGLGFTGELFF. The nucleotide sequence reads TGTGCCAGCAGTGGACTTGGTTTTACCGGGGAGCTGTTTTTT.